The 29 T cell receptor beta chains listed next were all sequenced from one sample in a study of blood T cell repertoires in COVID-19. Clones were sequenced by immunoSEQ multiplex PCR, and TCRdb holds only the in-frame ones, with some missing. The table includes roughly 200,000 clones, 85% to 90% detected once. Sample: peripheral blood. All receptors come from a man aged 50-60 years with acute or convalescent COVID-19.

The rearrangement uses TRBV5-1 and TRBJ2-7; possibly TRBD2 for D (7 bases). This CDR3 contains 12 residues. Trimming left V 2 bases short and J 6 bases short, with 9 bases between. Germline CDR1 reads SGHRS; CDR2 reads YFSETQ. The CDR3 sequence: CASSLGGGEQYV. For the CDR3, the DNA is TGCGCCAGCAGCTTAGGGGGGGGCGAGCAGTACGTC.

This clone came up once. The chain joins TRBV3-1 (or the pseudogene TRBV3-2) to TRBJ2-7, with 7 positions matching TRBD1. The V gene's germline CDR1 is LGHDT and CDR2 YNNKEL (reference sequence). This CDR3 spans 16 amino acids. J lost 2 bases, V lost 0 bases, and 7 bases had no gene match. CDR3 sequence (DNA): TGTGCCAGCAGCCAAGACGAGGGACAGTGGACCTACGAGCAGTACTTC. Its protein is CASSQDEGQWTYEQYF.

The rearrangement uses TRBV7-8 and TRBJ2-1; 7 positions agree with TRBD2. The CDR3 consists of 17 residues. In germline, CDR1 is SGHVS, CDR2 FQNEAQ. Trimming removed 5 bases from V and 4 bases from J; junction bases left unmatched: 14. The CDR3, as DNA: TGTGCCAGCAGCCCACTCCGACAGTTGGGGGGGTACAATGAGCAGTTCTTC. Translating it yields CASSPLRQLGGYNEQFF. Full variable domain (outside the CDR3, taken from reference TRBV7-8 and TRBJ2-1): GAGVSQSPRYKVAKRGQDVALRCDPISGHVSLFWYQQALGQGPEFLTYFQNEAQLDKSGLPSDRFFAERPEGSVSTLKIQRTQQEDSAVYLCASSPLRQLGGYNEQFFGPGTRLTVL.

The rearrangement uses TRBV28 and TRBJ1-5; a weak D match, TRBD1 (6 bases). The CDR3 sequence is 17 residues long. Looked up from germline, CDR1 is MDHEN and CDR2 is SYDVKM. V lost 6 bases, J lost 5 bases, and 23 bases lay in between. CDR3 nucleotide sequence: TGTGCCAGCAGCCGACCCCCTGGGGGGGCCCAGGATCAGCCCCAGCATTTT. Protein product: CASSRPPGGAQDQPQHF.

This chain uses TRBV20-1 with TRBJ1-1; the D gene is possibly TRBD1 (5 bases). The CDR3 length is 14 residues. The V gene's germline CDR1 is DFQATT and CDR2 SNEGSKA (reference sequence). V dropped 3 bases and J dropped 1 base, with 12 bases sitting between them. The CDR3 nucleotides are TGCAGTGCTAGTCAAGGCAGGGCGAACACTGAAGCTTTCTTT. It specifies CSASQGRANTEAFF.

The chain is built from TRBV5-4 and TRBJ2-7, with a possible D match to TRBD1 (6 bases). The CDR3 extends over 15 amino acids. Trimming stripped 2 bases from V and 1 base from J, with 13 bases between. CDR1 and CDR2 from the germline V gene are SGHNT and YYREEE (reference sequence). In nucleotides, the CDR3 is TGTGCCAGCAGCTTCGCAGGGGTCAAGTCCTACGAGCAGTACGTC. Translated, it gives CASSFAGVKSYEQYV.

J is TRBJ2-7 and V is TRBV28, with 7 bases fitting TRBD1. The length of the CDR3 is 12 residues. V was clipped by 5 bases and J by 9 bases; unmatched bases: 7. Germline CDR1 reads MDHEN; CDR2 reads SYDVKM. CDR3 sequence: CASSTPAGGQYF. CDR3 DNA sequence: TGTGCCAGCAGTACCCCCGCAGGGGGGCAGTACTTC.

The rearrangement joins TRBV18 to TRBJ2-7; D might be TRBD2 (6 bases). This CDR3 region has 16 residues. V was clipped by 1 base and J by 6 bases, with 19 bases between them. Germline V gene data show CDR1 as KGHSH and CDR2 as LQKENI. This CDR3 is CASSPQSGTLTLEQYF. In DNA, the CDR3 is TGTGCCAGCTCACCACAGAGTGGGACTTTGACCCTCGAGCAGTACTTC.

The rearrangement uses TRBV10-1 and TRBJ2-7; maybe TRBD2 (5 bases). The germline CDR1 and CDR2 sequences are WNHNN and SYGVQD (reference sequence). The CDR3 spans 12 residues. V lost 4 bases and J lost 5, with 9 bases in between. CDR3: CASSGGFHEQYV. The CDR3 DNA reads TGCGCCAGCAGTGGAGGGTTCCACGAGCAGTACGTC.

The J gene is TRBJ2-7, the V gene TRBV6-5; 9 positions match TRBD1. After removal of 8 bases from V and 7 bases from J, the junction contained 9 bases not matched to a gene. CDR1 MNHEY and CDR2 SVGAGI come from the germline V gene. This CDR3 spans 13 amino acids. The CDR3 loop reads CASSGTGLEEQYF. CDR3 nucleotides: TGTGCCAGCTCCGGGACAGGGCTGGAAGAGCAGTACTTC.

The chain couples TRBV7-6 to TRBJ2-2; D might be TRBD2 (6 bases). Germline V gene lookup returns CDR1 SGHVS and CDR2 FNYEAQ. The CDR3 consists of 15 residues. V lost 7 bases and J 5 bases, leaving 17 bases between the germline ends. The CDR3 region has the DNA TGTGCCAGCAAGCTTGTCACGGGGGAAACCGGGGAGCTGTTTTTT. Protein product: CASKLVTGETGELFF. Full variable domain (outside the CDR3, taken from reference TRBV7-6 and TRBJ2-2): GAGVSQSPRYKVTKRGQDVALRCDPISGHVSLYWYRQALGQGPEFLTYFNYEAQQDKSGLPNDRFSAERPEGSISTLTIQRTEQRDSAMYRCASKLVTGETGELFFGEGSRLTVL.

This clone was seen a handful of times. This chain connects TRBV24-1 to TRBJ2-5, with D tentatively TRBD2 (5 bases). V lost 3 bases, J lost 5 bases, and 12 bases lay in between. Germline CDR1 reads KGHDR; CDR2 reads SFDVKD. The CDR3 is 14 residues long. CDR3 sequence reads: CATSDRKTGETQYF. For the CDR3, the DNA is TGTGCCACCAGTGATCGAAAGACGGGGGAGACCCAGTACTTC.

This clone was counted a few times. The chain couples TRBV18 to TRBJ2-5; D is unclear. CDR1 is KGHSH and CDR2 is LQKENI in the germline V gene. This CDR3 spans 15 amino acids. The V end lost 4 bases, the J end lost 3 bases, and 15 bases lay between the germline ends. This CDR3 reads CASSRTAGFEETQYF. The CDR3 DNA is TGTGCCAGCTCACGAACTGCAGGATTTGAAGAGACCCAGTACTTC. Full variable domain (rest looked up from reference TRBV18 and TRBJ2-5): NAGVMQNPRHLVRRRGQEARLRCSPMKGHSHVYWYRQLPEEGLKFMVYLQKENIIDESGMPKERFSAEFPKEGPSILRIQQVVRGDSAAYFCASSRTAGFEETQYFGPGTRLLVL.

This chain links TRBV27 with TRBJ2-1; possible D gene TRBD2, 6 bases. This CDR3 contains 14 residues. Germline lookup yields CDR1 MNHEY and CDR2 SMNVEV (reference sequence). V gave up 8 bases and J gave up 2 bases, with 13 bases separating them. CDR3 coding DNA: TGTGCCAGCCGCGGAGGGGTAACCTACAATGAGCAGTTCTTC. This translates into CASRGGVTYNEQFF.

CDR3 nucleotides: TGCAGCGTTGATGTCCCCAGCCAGTACTTC. Protein: CSVDVPSQYF. V is TRBV29-1 and J is TRBJ2-5; D unclear. Germline values: CDR1 SQVTM, CDR2 ANQGSEA. CDR3 length: 10 residues. The V gene lost 3 bases and the J gene lost 10 bases, with 9 bases spanning the gap. Complete variable domain (other parts from reference TRBV29-1 and TRBJ2-5): SAVISQKPSRDICQRGTSLTIQCQVDSQVTMMFWYRQQPGQSLTLIATANQGSEATYESGFVIDKFPISRPNLTFSTLTVSNMSPEDSSIYLCSVDVPSQYFGPGTRLLVL.

This clone occurred once. The CDR3 region is CASSVSLAGGYSVADTQYF. The CDR3 DNA sequence: TGTGCCAGCAGTGTATCACTAGCGGGAGGGTATTCCGTTGCAGATACGCAGTATTTT. The chain joins TRBV6-1 to TRBJ2-3, with 13 bases fitting TRBD2. Germline CDR1 reads MNHNS; CDR2 reads SASEGT. CDR3 length equals 19 residues. Losses at the gene ends were 4 bases for V and 4 bases for J; bases not matched to a gene: 14.

The genes are TRBV5-1 and TRBJ1-1; D possibly corresponds to TRBD1 (5 bases). V was cut by 0 bases and J by 5 bases, with 11 bases left in between. Germline V gene data show CDR1 as SGHRS and CDR2 as YFSETQ. This CDR3 has 14 residues. Here the CDR3 DNA reads TGCGCCAGCAGCTTGGCACAGGCTAAAACTGAAGCTTTCTTT. Translated, it gives CASSLAQAKTEAFF.

The rearrangement uses TRBV3-1 (or the pseudogene TRBV3-2) and TRBJ1-5, with 9 bases lining up with TRBD1. The J segment lost 6 bases and the V segment lost 2 bases, leaving 2 bases of the junction unmatched. This CDR3 has 14 amino acids. Germline CDR1 LGHDT, CDR2 YNNKEL (reference sequence). CDR3 protein: CASSQTGGSQPQHF. DNA of the CDR3: TGTGCCAGCAGCCAAACAGGGGGCAGTCAGCCCCAGCATTTT.

The chain uses TRBV7-8 and TRBJ1-6, with 8 bases identical to TRBD1. Germline CDR1 and CDR2: SGHVS and FQNEAQ. This CDR3 comprises 15 residues. Trimming took 5 bases from V and 7 from J; bases not matched to a gene: 7. The CDR3 bases are TGTGCCAGCAGCGTCCGGGACAGGAGCAATTCACCCCTCCACTTT. Its translation: CASSVRDRSNSPLHF.

This clone was found once. The V and J genes are TRBV5-6 and TRBJ2-2; tentative D call: TRBD2 (5 bases). V was shortened by 4 bases and J by 6 bases, with 13 bases between the two germline ends. Per the germline V gene, CDR1 is SGHDT and CDR2 is YYEEEE. The CDR3 runs to 14 residues. The CDR3 sequence is CASSPGIPAGELFF. Written as DNA, the CDR3 is TGTGCCAGCAGCCCGGGGATTCCGGCCGGGGAGCTGTTTTTT.

This sequence joins TRBV19 and TRBJ1-5; TRBD1 matches 7 bases. Germline CDR1 reads LNHDA; CDR2 reads SQIVND (reference sequence). Trimming cost V 2 bases and J 1 base; bases outside gene matches: 2. The CDR3 runs 15 residues. Written as DNA, the CDR3 is TGTGCCAGTAGTATAACAGGGGCGAGCAATCAGCCCCAGCATTTT. Amino acids: CASSITGASNQPQHF.

This clone turned up a few times. V usage is TRBV28 and J usage is TRBJ1-5, with 9 bases matching TRBD1. This CDR3 region has 14 residues. The V and J ends lost 4 bases and 6 bases, in that order; junction bases with no gene match: 4. CDR1 and CDR2 (germline): MDHEN, SYDVKM. CDR3: CASSSGQGGQPQHF. DNA of the CDR3: TGTGCCAGCAGTTCGGGACAGGGTGGTCAGCCCCAGCATTTT.

CDR3 in amino acids: CASRYRGSEAFF. For the CDR3, the DNA is TGTGCCAGCAGGTACAGGGGCTCTGAAGCTTTCTTT. The chain is built from TRBV6-5 and TRBJ1-1, with 7 bases matching TRBD1. V lost 6 bases, J lost 6 bases, and 4 bases stayed unmatched. The CDR3 spans 12 residues. Germline-derived CDR1 and CDR2 are MNHEY and SVGAGI.

The chain joins TRBV5-1 to TRBJ1-4; no firm D call. Germline values: CDR1 SGHRS, CDR2 YFSETQ. CDR3 size: 15 residues. The V and J ends lost 4 bases and 5 bases respectively, with 15 bases between them. The CDR3: CASSPRGGLNEKLFF. The CDR3 region has the DNA TGCGCCAGCAGCCCCCGAGGAGGTCTAAATGAAAAACTGTTTTTT.

V gene TRBV5-1 combines with J gene TRBJ1-1, with D uncertain. V was pared by 1 base and J by 6 bases, with 16 bases between. Looked up from germline, CDR1 is SGHRS and CDR2 is YFSETQ. The CDR3 totals 15 residues. CDR3 coding DNA: TGCGCCAGCAGCTTGTTTGGAGAACTGTTGGCTGAAGCTTTCTTT. It encodes CASSLFGELLAEAFF.

The chain combines TRBV4-1 with TRBJ2-1, with 7 bases lining up with TRBD2. The CDR3 loop spans 15 amino acids. CDR1 is MGHRA, CDR2 YSYEKL, per germline. The J segment lost 2 bases and the V segment lost 4 bases, leaving 5 bases of the junction unmatched. CDR3 sequence reads: CASSLLAETYNEQFF. CDR3 DNA sequence: TGCGCCAGCAGCCTGCTAGCGGAAACCTACAATGAGCAGTTCTTC.

In DNA form, the CDR3 reads TGTGCCAGCAGTCCGGGGGGTTCGAGTTGGCTGAGTTATGGCTACACCTTC. Translation gives CASSPGGSSWLSYGYTF. This chain links TRBV28 with TRBJ1-2; possible D gene TRBD1, 5 bases. V lost 5 bases and J 5 bases, leaving 24 bases between the germline ends. Germline V gene data show CDR1 as MDHEN and CDR2 as SYDVKM. This CDR3 region has 17 residues.

V is TRBV13 and J is TRBJ2-1; D not resolved. This CDR3 is built from 15 residues. Germline V CDR1 and CDR2: PRHDT, FYEKMQ (reference sequence). V dropped 0 bases and J dropped 8 bases, with 14 bases sitting between them. The CDR3 DNA sequence: TGTGCCAGCAGCTTAGGCCTAAGTTTGTACCATGAGCAGTTCTTC. Translating gives CASSLGLSLYHEQFF.

The chain joins TRBV12-3 or TRBV12-4 to TRBJ2-7; TRBD2 matches at 8 bases. Losses at the gene ends were 6 bases for V and 7 bases for J; bases not matched to a gene: 2. The CDR3 has 11 amino acids. The CDR3 region is CASSSGGEQYV. In DNA, the CDR3 is TGTGCCAGCAGCTCGGGGGGGGAGCAGTACGTC.